The clone carrying this TCR beta chain was picked up a small number of times. V was pared by 6 bases and J by 5 bases, with 16 bases between. Germline loops: CDR1 DFQATT, CDR2 SNEGSKA (reference sequence). The CDR3 covers 13 residues. Separate cDNA molecules each had unique molecular identifiers attached to them. TCRdb independently ran MiXCR on the 5' RACE reads; one entry per CDR3 protein. The sample lists 35,000 to 45,000 distinct CDR3 sequences, around 6.3% occurring once. The data belong to a study of early T cells in non-severe SARS-CoV-2 infection. Study-wide context: Alpha and beta chains were unpaired, from unsorted whole-blood bulk RNA.

This TCR derives from an adult who was a healthcare worker with PCR-confirmed SARS-CoV-2 infection or an uninfected control (not recorded which). This chain connects TRBV20-1 to TRBJ2-5; TRBD2 might be the D (7 bases). Material: whole blood, obtained at baseline. CDR3 sequence: CSAPPGGKETQYF. As DNA, the CDR3 is TGCAGTGCCCCACCGGGGGGCAAGGAGACCCAGTACTTC.